This T cell receptor beta chain was sequenced for a study of cytomegalovirus exposure and HLA in healthy donors. The PCR contained 60 Vbeta and 13 Jbeta primers. Method: immunoSEQ multiplex PCR; TCRdb's copy keeps in-frame clones and lacks some. The data hold some 70,000 clones, with 78% observed a single time. The study's findings and limits: It was only CMV serostatus that was available as immune exposure information. TCR beta sequences numbering under 20,000 were associated with HLA alleles at 0.05 false discovery rate in a later analysis. TCR beta V segments were, for the most part, productive about 87% or about 30% of the time in an earlier analysis.

This clone was seen a few times. What it recognizes is unknown. Trimming removed 5 bases from V and 6 bases from J; junction bases left unmatched: 3. This CDR3 contains 12 residues. From germline, CDR1 is SEHNR and CDR2 FQNEAQ (reference sequence). This receptor was taken from a man younger than 35 in good health and CMV-seropositive. The chain is built from TRBV7-9 and TRBJ1-1, with 7 bases identical to TRBD1. The sample consisted of PBMCs. CDR3 bases: TGTGCCAGCAGCCGACAGGGCCCTGAAGCTTTCTTT. It codes for CASSRQGPEAFF. The full variable domain, in which reference TRBV7-9 and TRBJ1-1 provide the parts outside the CDR3, is DTGVSQNPRHKITKRGQNVTFRCDPISEHNRLYWYRQTLGQGPEFLTYFQNEAQLEKSRLLSDRFSAERPKGSFSTLEIQRTEQGDSAMYLCASSRQGPEAFFGQGTRLTVV.